This T cell receptor (beta chain) derives from a study of neoadjuvant anti-PD-1 for oral cavity cancer. Study-level points and caveats: Only a few patients per response group were TCR-analyzed; validation needed. Pretreatment Treg/Th17 ratio correlated inversely with post-treatment tumor clonality.

No culture or expansion preceded analysis of these blood cells. Trimming removed 6 bases from V and 4 bases from J; junction bases left unmatched: 10. Germline CDR1 is MNHEY and CDR2 is SMNVEV (reference sequence). This CDR3 comprises 15 residues. Most PBMC samples had about 520 ng input DNA in six replicates. The repertoire was sequenced with immunoSEQ multiplex PCR; TCRdb's copy has only in-frame clones and lacks some. The sample yields tens of thousands of clones, about four fifths seen once. A word on this clone: Its antigen remains unknown.

The sequence came from a person aged 40-85 years with oral cavity squamous cell carcinoma. Sequencing used PBMCs, obtained before nivolumab (anti-PD-1) treatment. This chain connects TRBV27 to TRBJ1-2; 8 bases match TRBD1. The CDR3 is CASRTGVGQGYGYTF. The DNA for the CDR3 is TGTGCCAGCAGGACGGGAGTAGGACAGGGCTATGGCTACACCTTC.